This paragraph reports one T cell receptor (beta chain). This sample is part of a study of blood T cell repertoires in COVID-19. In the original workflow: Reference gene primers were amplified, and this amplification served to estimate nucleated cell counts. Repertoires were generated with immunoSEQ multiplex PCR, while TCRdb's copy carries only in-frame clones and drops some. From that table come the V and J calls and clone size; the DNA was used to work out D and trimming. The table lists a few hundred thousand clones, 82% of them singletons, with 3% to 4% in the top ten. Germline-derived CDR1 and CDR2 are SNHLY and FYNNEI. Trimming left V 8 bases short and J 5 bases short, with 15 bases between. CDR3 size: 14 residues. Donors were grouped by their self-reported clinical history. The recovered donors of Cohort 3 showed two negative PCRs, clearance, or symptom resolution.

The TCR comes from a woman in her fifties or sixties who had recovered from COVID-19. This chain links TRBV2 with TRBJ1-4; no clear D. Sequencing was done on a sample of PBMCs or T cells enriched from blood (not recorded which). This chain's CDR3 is CASFSGEWNEKLFF. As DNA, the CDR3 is TGTGCCAGCTTTTCCGGGGAGTGGAATGAAAAACTGTTTTTT. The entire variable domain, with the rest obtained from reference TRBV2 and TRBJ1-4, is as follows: EPEVTQTPSHQVTQMGQEVILRCVPISNHLYFYWYRQILGQKVEFLVSFYNNEISEKSEIFDDQFSVERPDGSNFTLKIRSTKLEDSAMYFCASFSGEWNEKLFFGSGTQLSVL.